The present TCR beta chain was sequenced within a study of T cell responses to AZD1222 COVID-19 vaccine. Study-wide points: Repertoire sampling was restricted to post-peak T cell response timepoints. Females made up more of the donors, who were largely white British, and clonal diversity may have come out too low.

The CDR3 is made up of 13 amino acids. V dropped 1 base and J dropped 5 bases, with 9 bases sitting between them. Per germline, CDR1 MNHEY and CDR2 SMNVEV (reference sequence). The protocol was immunoSEQ multiplex PCR, while the TCRdb copy is restricted to in-frame clones and leaves out a portion. The table shows 250,000 to 300,000 clones, with around 92% occurring only once. Whether given at about 4 or about 12 weeks, second doses were pooled. Concerning this clone itself: Its antigen is currently unknown.

The sequences come from peripheral blood, collected 28 days after the second AZD1222 dose. The chain joins TRBV27 to TRBJ2-7; D remains unclear. This receptor was identified in an adult who received the AZD1222 COVID-19 vaccine. The CDR3, as DNA: TGTGCCAGCAGTTTATGGGGATCTCACGAGCAGTACTTC. It is translated as CASSLWGSHEQYF.